These 6 T cell receptor beta chains were all obtained from the same sample, sequenced in a study of cytomegalovirus exposure and HLA in healthy donors. The PCR used 60 Vbeta and 13 Jbeta primers. The data were produced by immunoSEQ multiplex PCR, yet TCRdb's version contains in-frame clones alone and is incomplete. The repertoire holds 150,000 to 200,000 clones, with 80% to 85% as singletons. The source material was PBMCs. The source is a woman between 25 and 40 years old in good health and CMV-seronegative.

This clone was counted a few times. The chain links TRBV28 to TRBJ1-6; D not certain. V lost 2 bases, J lost 0 bases, and 11 bases lay in between. CDR1 and CDR2 from the germline V gene are MDHEN and SYDVKM. The CDR3 has 17 residues. The DNA for the CDR3 is TGTGCCAGCAGTTTAAACCAGTACCTCTCCTATAATTCACCCCTCCACTTT. Amino acids: CASSLNQYLSYNSPLHF.

This clone was seen a single time. This chain connects TRBV11-3 to TRBJ2-1; 7 bases fit TRBD2. With V trimmed by 2 bases and J by 6 bases, 1 base remained unmatched. Germline values: CDR1 SGHNT, CDR2 YENEEA. The CDR3 contains 13 residues. DNA for the CDR3: TGTGCCAGCAGCTTATCGGGGGGCAATGAGCAGTTCTTC. Protein product: CASSLSGGNEQFF. The full variable domain, completed using reference TRBV11-3 and TRBJ2-1, is EAGVVQSPRYKIIEKKQPVAFWCNPISGHNTLYWYLQNLGQGPELLIRYENEEAVDDSQLPKDRFSAERLKGVDSTLKIQPAELGDSAVYLCASSLSGGNEQFFGPGTRLTVL.

This rearrangement joins TRBV30 to TRBJ2-7, with 7 bases lining up with TRBD1. Trimming took 2 bases from V and 5 from J; bases not matched to a gene: 6. CDR3 length equals 13 residues. Germline CDR1 reads GTSNPN; CDR2 reads SVGIG (reference sequence). DNA of the CDR3: TGTGCCTGGAGTTTGAAGGGGGCAGACGAGCAGTACTTC. Amino acid sequence: CAWSLKGADEQYF.

Details on this clone: An end of the junction does not agree with germline; a read error may underlie this. The V and J genes are TRBV7-9 and TRBJ1-1, with 7 bases identical to TRBD1. The CDR3 runs 16 residues. Germline V gene sequence: CDR1 SEHNR, CDR2 FQNEAQ (reference sequence). CDR3 bases: TGTTCCAGCAGAAATGCAGCAGGGGGTTTGAATACTGAAGCTTTCTTT. Residues: CSSRNAAGGLNTEAFF.

This chain connects TRBV18 to TRBJ1-2; 7 nucleotides agree with TRBD1. V was clipped by 5 bases and J by 5 bases; unmatched bases: 8. Germline V gives CDR1 KGHSH, CDR2 LQKENI. The length of the CDR3 is 14 residues. The CDR3 DNA sequence: TGTGCCAGCTCAATTACCCCGACAGGGTATGGCTACACCTTC. It translates to CASSITPTGYGYTF.

This rearrangement joins TRBV4-1 to TRBJ2-5; the D gene is possibly TRBD2 (7 bases). Looked up from germline, CDR1 is MGHRA and CDR2 is YSYEKL. This CDR3 contains 19 residues. Deletions cut 3 bases from V and 2 bases from J, with 25 bases between. CDR3 coding DNA: TGCGCCAGCAGCCATCCGCTCATGACGCGGGGGCCGGAACAAGAGACCCAGTACTTC. Its translation: CASSHPLMTRGPEQETQYF.